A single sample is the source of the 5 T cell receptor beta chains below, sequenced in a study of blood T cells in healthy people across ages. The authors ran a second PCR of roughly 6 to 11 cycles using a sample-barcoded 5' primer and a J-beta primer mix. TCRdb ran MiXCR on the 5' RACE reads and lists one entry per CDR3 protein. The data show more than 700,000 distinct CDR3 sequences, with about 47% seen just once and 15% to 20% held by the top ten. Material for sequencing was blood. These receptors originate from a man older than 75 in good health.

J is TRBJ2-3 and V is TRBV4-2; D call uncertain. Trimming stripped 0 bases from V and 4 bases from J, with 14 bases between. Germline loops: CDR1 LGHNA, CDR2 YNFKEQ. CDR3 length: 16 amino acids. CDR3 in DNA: TGTGCCAGCAGCCAAGATGAACTAACCTTTCCAGATACGCAGTATTTT. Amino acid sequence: CASSQDELTFPDTQYF.

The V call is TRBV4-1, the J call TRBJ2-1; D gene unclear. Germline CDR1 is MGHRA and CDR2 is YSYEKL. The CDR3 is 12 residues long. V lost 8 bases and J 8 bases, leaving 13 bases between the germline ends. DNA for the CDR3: TGCGCCAGCGGCCTCAGAGGCGATGAGCAGTTCTTC. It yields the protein CASGLRGDEQFF.

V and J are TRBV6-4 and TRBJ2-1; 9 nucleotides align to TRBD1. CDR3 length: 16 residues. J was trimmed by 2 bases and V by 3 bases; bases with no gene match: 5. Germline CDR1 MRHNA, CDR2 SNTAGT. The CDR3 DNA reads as TGTGCCAGCAGTGAACAAGGGACAGGGCCCTACAATGAGCAGTTCTTC. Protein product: CASSEQGTGPYNEQFF.

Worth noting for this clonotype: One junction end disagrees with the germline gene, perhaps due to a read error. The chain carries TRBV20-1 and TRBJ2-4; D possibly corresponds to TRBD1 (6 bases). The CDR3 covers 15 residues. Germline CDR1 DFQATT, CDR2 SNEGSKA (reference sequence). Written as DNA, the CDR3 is TGCAGTACTAGGGTGTCGACAGGAGCCAAAAACATTCAGTACTTC. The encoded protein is CSTRVSTGAKNIQYF.

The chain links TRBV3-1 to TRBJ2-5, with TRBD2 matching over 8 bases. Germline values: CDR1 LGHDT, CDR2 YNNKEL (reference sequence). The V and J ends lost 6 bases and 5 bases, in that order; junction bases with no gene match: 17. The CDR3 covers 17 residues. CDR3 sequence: CASSRIKGVSGVETQYF. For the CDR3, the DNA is TGTGCCAGCAGTCGGATAAAAGGGGTTAGCGGGGTTGAGACCCAGTACTTC.